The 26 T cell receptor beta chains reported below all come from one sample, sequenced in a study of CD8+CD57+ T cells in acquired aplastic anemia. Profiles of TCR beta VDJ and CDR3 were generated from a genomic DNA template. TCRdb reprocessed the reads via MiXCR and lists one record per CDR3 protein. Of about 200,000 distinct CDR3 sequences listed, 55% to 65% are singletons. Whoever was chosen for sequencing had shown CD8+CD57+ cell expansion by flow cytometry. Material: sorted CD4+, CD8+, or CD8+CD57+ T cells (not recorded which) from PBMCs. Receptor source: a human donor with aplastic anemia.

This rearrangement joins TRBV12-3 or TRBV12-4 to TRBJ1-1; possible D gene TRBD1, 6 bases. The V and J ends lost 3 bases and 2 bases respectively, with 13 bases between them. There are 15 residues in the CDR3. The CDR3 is CASSLLGGQNTEAFF. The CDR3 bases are TGTGCCAGCAGTTTGTTGGGGGGCCAAAACACTGAAGCTTTCTTT.

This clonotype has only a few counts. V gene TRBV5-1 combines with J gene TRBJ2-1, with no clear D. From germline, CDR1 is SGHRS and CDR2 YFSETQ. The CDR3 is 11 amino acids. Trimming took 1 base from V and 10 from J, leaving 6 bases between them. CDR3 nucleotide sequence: TGCGCCAGCAGCTTGTCCCAGGAGCAGTTCTTC. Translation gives CASSLSQEQFF. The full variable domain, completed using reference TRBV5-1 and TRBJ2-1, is KAGVTQTPRYLIKTRGQQVTLSCSPISGHRSVSWYQQTPGQGLQFLFEYFSETQRNKGNFPGRFSGRQFSNSRSEMNVSTLELGDSALYLCASSLSQEQFFGPGTRLTVL.

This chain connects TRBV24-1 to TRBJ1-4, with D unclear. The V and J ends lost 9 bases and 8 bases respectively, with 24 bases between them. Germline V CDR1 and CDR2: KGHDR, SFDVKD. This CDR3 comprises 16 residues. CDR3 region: CATPSEDTQKEEKLFF. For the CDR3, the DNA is TGTGCCACCCCGTCGGAAGACACCCAAAAGGAGGAAAAACTGTTTTTT.

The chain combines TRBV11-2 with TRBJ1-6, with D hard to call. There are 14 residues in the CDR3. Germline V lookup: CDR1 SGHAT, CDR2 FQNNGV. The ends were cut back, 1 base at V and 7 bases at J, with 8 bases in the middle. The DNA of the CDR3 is TGTGCCAGCAGCTTAGGACGTCTCAATTCACCCCTCCACTTT. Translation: CASSLGRLNSPLHF.

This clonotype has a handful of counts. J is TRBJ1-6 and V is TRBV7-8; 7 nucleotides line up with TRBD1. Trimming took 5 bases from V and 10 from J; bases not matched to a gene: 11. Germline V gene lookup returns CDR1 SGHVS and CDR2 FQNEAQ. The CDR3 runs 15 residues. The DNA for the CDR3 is TGTGCCAGCAGCAACCGGGACAGTATAGAGTCACCCCTCCACTTT. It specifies CASSNRDSIESPLHF.

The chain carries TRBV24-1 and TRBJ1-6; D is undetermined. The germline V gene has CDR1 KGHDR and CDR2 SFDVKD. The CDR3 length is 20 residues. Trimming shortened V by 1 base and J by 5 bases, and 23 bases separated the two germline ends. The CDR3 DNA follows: TGTGCCACCAGTGATTTAGAACCCGCCTTAATAGACCGAGATAATTCACCCCTCCACTTT. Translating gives CATSDLEPALIDRDNSPLHF.

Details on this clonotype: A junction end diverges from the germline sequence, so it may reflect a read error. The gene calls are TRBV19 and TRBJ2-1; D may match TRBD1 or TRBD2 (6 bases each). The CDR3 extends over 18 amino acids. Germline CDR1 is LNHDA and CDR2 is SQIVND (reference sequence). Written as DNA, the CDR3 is TGTGCCAATAGTCCTGACCCCCCAGCGACTAGGGGGTACAATGAGCAGTTCTTC. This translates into CANSPDPPATRGYNEQFF. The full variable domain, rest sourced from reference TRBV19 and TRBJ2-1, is DGGITQSPKYLFRKEGQNVTLSCEQNLNHDAMYWYRQDPGQGLRLIYYSQIVNDFQKGDIAEGYSVSREKKESFPLTVTSAQKNPTAFYLCANSPDPPATRGYNEQFFGPGTRLTVL.

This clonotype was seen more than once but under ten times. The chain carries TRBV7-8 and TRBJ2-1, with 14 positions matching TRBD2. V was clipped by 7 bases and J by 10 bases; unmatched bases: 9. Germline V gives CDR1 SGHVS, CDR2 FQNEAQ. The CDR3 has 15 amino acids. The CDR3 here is CASTPSRTSGGEQFF. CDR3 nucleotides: TGTGCCAGCACACCATCCAGGACTAGCGGGGGGGAGCAGTTCTTC. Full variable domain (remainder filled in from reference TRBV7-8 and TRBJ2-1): GAGVSQSPRYKVAKRGQDVALRCDPISGHVSLFWYQQALGQGPEFLTYFQNEAQLDKSGLPSDRFFAERPEGSVSTLKIQRTQQEDSAVYLCASTPSRTSGGEQFFGPGTRLTVL.

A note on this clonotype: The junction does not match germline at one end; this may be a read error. The CDR3 DNA is TGTGCCAGCAGCTTGGCGGCAGAGGTTGAAGCTTTCTTT. Translating gives CASSLAAEVEAFF. V gene TRBV5-1 combines with J gene TRBJ1-1; D gene uncertain. The CDR3 loop spans 13 amino acids. Germline V lookup: CDR1 SGHRS, CDR2 YFSETQ.

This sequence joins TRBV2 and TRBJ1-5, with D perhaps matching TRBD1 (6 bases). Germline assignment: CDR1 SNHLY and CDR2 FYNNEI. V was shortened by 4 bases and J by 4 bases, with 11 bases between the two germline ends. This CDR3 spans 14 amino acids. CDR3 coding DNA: TGTGCCAGCAGTGGACGGAGGGGGAATCAGCCCCAGCATTTT. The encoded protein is CASSGRRGNQPQHF.

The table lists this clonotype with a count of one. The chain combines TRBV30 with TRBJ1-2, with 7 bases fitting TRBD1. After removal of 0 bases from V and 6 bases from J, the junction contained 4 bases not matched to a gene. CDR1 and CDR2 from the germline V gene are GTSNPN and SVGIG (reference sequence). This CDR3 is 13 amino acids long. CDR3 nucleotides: TGTGCCTGGAGTGTAGGGACAGCCCATGGCTACACCTTC. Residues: CAWSVGTAHGYTF. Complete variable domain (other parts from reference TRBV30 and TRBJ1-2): SQTIHQWPATLVQPVGSPLSLECTVEGTSNPNLYWYRQAAGRGLQLLFYSVGIGQISSEVPQNLSASRPQDRQFILSSKKLLLSDSGFYLCAWSVGTAHGYTFGSGTRLTVV.

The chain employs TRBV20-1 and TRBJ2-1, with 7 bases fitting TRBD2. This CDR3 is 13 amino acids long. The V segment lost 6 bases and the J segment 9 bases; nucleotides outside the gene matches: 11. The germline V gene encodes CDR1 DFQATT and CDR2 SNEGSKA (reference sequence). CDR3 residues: CSANPLAGGEQFF. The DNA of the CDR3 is TGCAGTGCCAACCCTTTAGCGGGTGGTGAGCAGTTCTTC.

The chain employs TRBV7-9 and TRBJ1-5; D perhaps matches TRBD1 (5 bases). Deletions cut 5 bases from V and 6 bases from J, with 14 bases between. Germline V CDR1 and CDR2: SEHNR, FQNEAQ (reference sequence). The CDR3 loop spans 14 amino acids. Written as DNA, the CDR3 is TGTGCCAGCAGCGACGGGGGAGTCGGTCAGCCCCAGCATTTT. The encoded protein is CASSDGGVGQPQHF.

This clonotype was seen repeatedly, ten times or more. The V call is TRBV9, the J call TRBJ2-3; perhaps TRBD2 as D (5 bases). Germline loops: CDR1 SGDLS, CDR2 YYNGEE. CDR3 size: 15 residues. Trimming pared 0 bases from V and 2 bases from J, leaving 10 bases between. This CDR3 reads CASSVVGLATDTQYF. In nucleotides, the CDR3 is TGTGCCAGCAGCGTAGTTGGTCTAGCCACAGATACGCAGTATTTT. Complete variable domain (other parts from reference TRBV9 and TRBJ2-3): DSGVTQTPKHLITATGQRVTLRCSPRSGDLSVYWYQQSLDQGLQFLIQYYNGEERAKGNILERFSAQQFPDLHSELNLSSLELGDSALYFCASSVVGLATDTQYFGPGTRLTVL.

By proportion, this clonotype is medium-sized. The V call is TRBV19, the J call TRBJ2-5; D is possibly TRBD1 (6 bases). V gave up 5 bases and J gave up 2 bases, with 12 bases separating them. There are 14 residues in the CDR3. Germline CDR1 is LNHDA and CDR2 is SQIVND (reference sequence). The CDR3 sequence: CASSGWDTQETQYF. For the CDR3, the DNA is TGTGCCAGTAGTGGCTGGGACACTCAAGAGACCCAGTACTTC.

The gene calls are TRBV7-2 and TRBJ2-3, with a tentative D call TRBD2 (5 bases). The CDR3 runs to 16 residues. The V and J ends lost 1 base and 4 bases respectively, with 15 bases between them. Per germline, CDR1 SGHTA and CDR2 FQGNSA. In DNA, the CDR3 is TGTGCCAGCAGCTTAGGAGGGCTGGTAGGAGCAGATACGCAGTATTTT. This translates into CASSLGGLVGADTQYF.

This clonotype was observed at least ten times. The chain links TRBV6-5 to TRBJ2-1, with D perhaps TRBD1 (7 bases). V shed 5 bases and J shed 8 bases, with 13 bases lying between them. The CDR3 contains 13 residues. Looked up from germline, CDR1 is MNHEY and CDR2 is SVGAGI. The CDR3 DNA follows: TGTGCCAGCAGTCAAGGAGGGGGCTATGAGCAGTTCTTC. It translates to CASSQGGGYEQFF.

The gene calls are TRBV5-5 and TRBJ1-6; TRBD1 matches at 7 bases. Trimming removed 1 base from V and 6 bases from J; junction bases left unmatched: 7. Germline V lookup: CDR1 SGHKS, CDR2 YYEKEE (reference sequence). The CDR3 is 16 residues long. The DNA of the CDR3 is TGTGCCAGCAGCTTGTTCGAGGGGGCGTCTAATTCACCCCTCCACTTT. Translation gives CASSLFEGASNSPLHF.

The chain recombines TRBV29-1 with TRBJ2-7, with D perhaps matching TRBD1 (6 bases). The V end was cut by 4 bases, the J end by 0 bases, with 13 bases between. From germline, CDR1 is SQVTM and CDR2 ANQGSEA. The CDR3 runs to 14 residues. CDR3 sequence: CSVVRDTSSYEQYF. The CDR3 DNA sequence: TGCAGCGTTGTAAGGGACACCTCCTCCTACGAGCAGTACTTC.

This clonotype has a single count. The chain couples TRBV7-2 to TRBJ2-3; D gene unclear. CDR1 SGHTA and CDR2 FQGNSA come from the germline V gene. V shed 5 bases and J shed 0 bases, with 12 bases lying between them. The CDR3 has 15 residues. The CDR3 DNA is TGTGCCAGCAGCCCTCGATTGGGGAGCACAGATACGCAGTATTTT. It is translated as CASSPRLGSTDTQYF.

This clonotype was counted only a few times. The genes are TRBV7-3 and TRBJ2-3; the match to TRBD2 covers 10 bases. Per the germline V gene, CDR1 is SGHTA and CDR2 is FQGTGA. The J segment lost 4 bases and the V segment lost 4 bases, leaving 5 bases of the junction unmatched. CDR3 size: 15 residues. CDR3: CASSYSGGVADTQYF. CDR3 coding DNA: TGTGCCAGCAGCTACAGCGGGGGGGTCGCAGATACGCAGTATTTT.

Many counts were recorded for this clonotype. The chain's CDR3 is CASSGTGNGETQYF. DNA of the CDR3: TGTGCCAGCAGCGGGACAGGGAATGGAGAGACCCAGTACTTC. This chain uses TRBV9 with TRBJ2-5; 8 nucleotides match TRBD1. The CDR3 spans 14 residues. V shed 3 bases, J shed 4 bases, and the junction held 5 bases outside the gene matches. Germline CDR1 SGDLS, CDR2 YYNGEE.

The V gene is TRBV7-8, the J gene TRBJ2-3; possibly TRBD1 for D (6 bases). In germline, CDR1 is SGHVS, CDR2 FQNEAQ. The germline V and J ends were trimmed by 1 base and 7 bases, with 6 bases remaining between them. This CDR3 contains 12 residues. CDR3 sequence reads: CASSLGDNTQYF. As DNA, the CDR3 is TGTGCCAGCAGCTTAGGGGACAATACGCAGTATTTT.

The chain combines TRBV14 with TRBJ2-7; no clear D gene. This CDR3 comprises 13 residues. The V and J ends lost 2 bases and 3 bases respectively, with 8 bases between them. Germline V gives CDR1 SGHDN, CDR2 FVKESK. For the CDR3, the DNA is TGTGCCAGCAGCCAACGCAGAAACTACGAGCAGTACTTC. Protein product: CASSQRRNYEQYF.

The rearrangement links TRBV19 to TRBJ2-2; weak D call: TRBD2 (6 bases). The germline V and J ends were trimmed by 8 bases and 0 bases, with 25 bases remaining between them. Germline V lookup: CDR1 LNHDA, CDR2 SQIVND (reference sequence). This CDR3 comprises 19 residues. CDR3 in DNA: TGTGCCAGTGAGGTGTTTTGGGGGGATAGGGGACCGAACACCGGGGAGCTGTTTTTT. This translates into CASEVFWGDRGPNTGELFF. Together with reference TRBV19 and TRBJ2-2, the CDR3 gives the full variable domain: DGGITQSPKYLFRKEGQNVTLSCEQNLNHDAMYWYRQDPGQGLRLIYYSQIVNDFQKGDIAEGYSVSREKKESFPLTVTSAQKNPTAFYLCASEVFWGDRGPNTGELFFGEGSRLTVL.

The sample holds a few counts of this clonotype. As DNA, the CDR3 is TGTGCCAGCAGGTCACTAGCAGATACGCAGTATTTT. Translation: CASRSLADTQYF. The rearrangement uses TRBV7-2 and TRBJ2-3; tentative D call: TRBD2 (5 bases). Germline loops: CDR1 SGHTA, CDR2 FQGNSA. The CDR3 runs to 12 residues. V shed 6 bases and J shed 4 bases, with 8 bases lying between them.